This T cell receptor (beta chain) came from a study of Graves' ophthalmopathy and Graves' hyperthyroidism. Study information: Peripheral blood sampling occurred at initial diagnosis, before any treatment. Study-level points and caveats: The model predicted progression of ophthalmopathy with a sensitivity of around 70%, and its specificity was roughly 72%. Also, most clonotypes expanded in the thyroid above 0.001 frequency appeared in blood.

This clonotype showed up just once. Its antigen is currently unknown. RNA transcripts were the source from which TCR beta CDR3 regions were amplified. HTBI-primed RT-PCR formed the first round, and a multiplex PCR formed the second. TCRdb processed the multiplex PCR reads anew with MiXCR; each CDR3 protein has one entry. This sample carries hundreds of thousands of distinct CDR3 sequences, over 40% of them seen once, and the ten largest clones take over 2.5%. J was trimmed by 0 bases and V by 4 bases; bases with no gene match: 5. Germline V lookup: CDR1 SGDLS, CDR2 YYNGEE. The CDR3 totals 15 residues. Other autoimmune diseases, uncontrolled infections, pregnancy or lactation excluded patients from enrollment.

This clonotype was obtained from an adult man with Graves' ophthalmopathy. This chain connects TRBV9 to TRBJ1-1; TRBD1 matches at 8 bases. Material: peripheral blood. For the CDR3, the DNA is TGTGCCAGCAGCCCAGGGGGCAGCATGAACACTGAAGCTTTCTTT. Translating gives CASSPGGSMNTEAFF.